The entry that follows covers one T cell receptor beta chain sequence. As yet, its antigen is unknown. Template switching added a universal primer site; cDNA carried unique molecular identifiers. TCRdb re-called the 5' RACE reads through MiXCR, storing one row per CDR3 protein. The sample consists of 1.5 million or so distinct CDR3 sequences, roughly 35% of them appearing once. This specimen comes from a study of identical twins. Findings and limits, study-wide: Weaker excess twin sharing was observed in beta out-of-frame sequences. Insertion counts were lower in abundant cord blood beta clonotypes, a trend that memory repertoires did not show.

Per the germline V gene, CDR1 is SQVTM and CDR2 is ANQGSEA. The CDR3 spans 19 residues. The sequenced sample consisted of cord blood. The chain has TRBV29-1 and TRBJ2-1; TRBD2 agrees at 7 bases. The J call may be in error: the DNA end matches TRBJ2-7 better. The TCR sequence derives from a newborn girl in good health. As DNA, the CDR3 is TGCAGCGTTGAATTCCCAGGGATAAGGACTAGGCGAACCTACAATGAGCAGTACTTC. This gives the protein CSVEFPGIRTRRTYNEQYF.